This is a list of T cell receptor beta chains from one sample in a study of technical replicates of blood from four donors. Measured with immunoSEQ multiplex PCR; TCRdb has only the in-frame clones, and not every one. The sample has around 83,000 clones; around 94% are singletons. The sample comprised T cells isolated from PBMCs. The source of these receptors is a human donor in good health. CDR3s include the opening cysteine and the closing phenylalanine or tryptophan. The D gene is left open where the match is weak. Size is omitted from some rows. Given values are once, few, many or a class for expanded clones.

TRBD1 | TRBJ1-5 | TRBV6-1 | NA | CASRTGVVSNQPQHF | TGTGCCAGCAGAACAGGGGTGGTGAGCAATCAGCCCCAGCATTTT
TRBD1 | TRBJ2-1 | TRBV7-9 | NA | CASSQGQGFYNEQFF | TGTGCCAGCAGCCAGGGACAGGGTTTTTACAATGAGCAGTTCTTC
NA | TRBJ1-2 | TRBV19 | NA | CASSIQDSSSYGYTF | TGTGCCAGTAGTATTCAGGACAGCTCAAGCTATGGCTACACCTTC
TRBD1 | TRBJ2-1 | TRBV27 | NA | CASTPGQGIREQFF | TGTGCCAGCACGCCGGGACAGGGGATTAGGGAGCAGTTCTTC
NA | TRBJ1-2 | TRBV6-5 | NA | CASSSLTPLMGYTF | TGTGCCAGCAGTTCACTCACTCCCCTTATGGGCTACACCTTC
TRBD2 | TRBJ2-1 | TRBV13 | NA | CASSSYSGRTYPSYNEQFF | TGTGCCAGCAGCTCGTATAGCGGGAGGACATACCCCTCGTACAATGAGCAGTTCTTC
NA | TRBJ2-1 | TRBV2 | NA | CASDGGEQFF | TGTGCCAGCGACGGGGGTGAGCAGTTCTTC
NA | TRBJ1-5 | TRBV7-9 | NA | CASRSQDQPQHF | TGTGCCAGCAGATCACAGGATCAGCCCCAGCATTTT
TRBD1 | TRBJ1-4 | TRBV9 | NA | CASSVRDSSEKLFF | TGTGCCAGCAGCGTACGGGACAGCAGTGAAAAACTGTTTTTT
TRBD1 | TRBJ2-7 | TRBV28 | NA | CASSLRTLQGAAYEQYF | TGTGCCAGCAGTTTGCGGACCCTACAGGGGGCGGCCTACGAGCAGTACTTC
TRBD1 | TRBJ2-6 | TRBV6-4 | NA | CASSETGGSGANVLTF | TGTGCCAGCAGTGAGACAGGGGGCTCTGGGGCCAACGTCCTGACTTTC
TRBD1 | TRBJ1-1 | TRBV5-1 | NA | CASKVGGVGNTEAFF | TGCGCCAGCAAAGTAGGGGGCGTGGGGAACACTGAAGCTTTCTTT
NA | TRBJ1-1 | TRBV19 | NA | CASSPGGLVGTEAFF | TGTGCCAGTAGTCCGGGGGGCTTAGTGGGGACTGAAGCTTTCTTT
TRBD1 | TRBJ2-7 | TRBV5-6 | NA | CASSLGQGNEQYF | TGTGCCAGCAGCTTGGGACAGGGCAACGAGCAGTACTTC
NA | TRBJ2-7 | TRBV7-9 | few | CASSFDTTYEQYF | TGTGCCAGCAGCTTTGACACCACCTACGAGCAGTACTTC
TRBD2 | TRBJ2-1 | TRBV29-1 | NA | CSVEGERGTYNEQFF | TGCAGCGTTGAAGGAGAGCGGGGCACCTACAATGAGCAGTTCTTC
TRBD1 | TRBJ2-5 | TRBV27 | NA | CASSITGALETQYF | TGTGCCAGCAGTATAACAGGGGCCCTGGAGACCCAGTACTTC
TRBD1 | TRBJ2-7 | TRBV28 | NA | CASSTLDRGGEQYF | TGTGCCAGCAGTACACTGGACAGGGGAGGCGAGCAGTACTTC
NA | TRBJ2-7 | TRBV7-9 | NA | CASSLASSYEQYF | TGTGCCAGCAGCTTAGCCAGCTCCTACGAGCAGTACTTC
NA | TRBJ1-4 | TRBV4-2 | NA | CASSQDSGVDEKLFF | TGTGCCAGCAGCCAAGATTCAGGGGTGGATGAAAAACTGTTTTTT
NA | TRBJ1-2 | TRBV9 | NA | CASSVARSSAYGYTF | TGTGCCAGCAGCGTAGCCCGGAGTTCAGCCTATGGCTACACCTTC
NA | TRBJ2-5 | TRBV5-1 | NA | CASTFGGWETQYF | TGCGCCAGCACCTTCGGCGGTTGGGAGACCCAGTACTTC
NA | TRBJ1-1 | TRBV5-1 | few | CASSLGHQNTEAFF | TGCGCCAGCAGCCTAGGACACCAGAACACTGAAGCTTTCTTT
NA | TRBJ1-5 | TRBV6-5 | once | CASSYSTQGNQPQHF | TGTGCCAGCAGTTACTCGACACAGGGTAATCAGCCCCAGCATTTT
NA | TRBJ1-3 | TRBV25-1 | NA | CASSEGRGSGNTIYF | TGTGCCAGCAGTGAAGGCCGAGGCTCTGGAAACACCATATATTTT
NA | TRBJ2-7 | TRBV19 | NA | CASSSPRASYEQYF | TGTGCCAGTAGTAGCCCCCGCGCCTCCTACGAGCAGTACTTC
NA | TRBJ2-5 | TRBV9 | NA | CASSAIQGPVETQYF | TGTGCCAGCAGCGCAATTCAGGGGCCAGTTGAGACCCAGTACTTC
TRBD1 | TRBJ1-1 | TRBV7-9 | NA | CASSQGGGERTEAFF | TGTGCCAGCAGCCAGGGGGGCGGAGAGAGGACTGAAGCTTTCTTT
NA | TRBJ2-7 | TRBV6-5 | NA | CASSYSPVTGTYEQYF | TGTGCCAGCAGTTACTCTCCAGTCACGGGGACCTACGAGCAGTACTTC
NA | TRBJ2-5 | TRBV7-9 | NA | CASSAGGSGETQYF | TGTGCCAGCAGCGCTGGGGGTAGCGGAGAGACCCAGTACTTC
TRBD1 | TRBJ2-7 | TRBV7-9 | NA | CASSSSGTGGIEQYF | TGTGCCAGCAGCTCCTCCGGGACAGGGGGAATTGAGCAGTACTTC
NA | TRBJ2-7 | TRBV7-6 | NA | CASSPTGDEQYF | TGTGCCAGCAGCCCCACAGGAGACGAGCAGTACTTC
TRBD1 | TRBJ1-5 | TRBV15 | NA | CATTRGGELQPQHF | TGTGCCACCACCAGGGGGGGAGAGTTGCAGCCCCAGCATTTT
NA | TRBJ1-2 | TRBV11-3 | NA | CASSPLAGVRGYTF | TGTGCCAGCAGCCCGCTAGCGGGGGTTAGAGGCTACACCTTC
NA | TRBJ1-6 | TRBV6-1 | NA | CASTEAGHRDFNSPLHF | TGTGCCAGCACCGAAGCAGGTCACAGGGATTTTAATTCACCCCTCCACTTT
TRBD2 | TRBJ2-1 | TRBV5-1 | NA | CASRDVAGEAYNEQFF | TGCGCCAGCAGGGACGTAGCGGGAGAGGCCTACAATGAGCAGTTCTTC